The rows below give T cell receptor beta chains drawn from one sample of a study of regulatory T cells in long-lasting Graves disease. TCRdb reanalysed the multiplex PCR reads using MiXCR and keeps one entry per CDR3 protein. The sample shows 200,000 to 250,000 distinct CDR3 sequences, around 20% of them seen only once. These same records also appear under a second study, on T cells in Graves' hyperthyroidism and ophthalmopathy.

The material was peripheral blood mononuclear cells (PBMCs), obtained at new diagnosis, from a patient treated with antithyroid drugs. Every receptor here comes from a woman in her thirties with Graves disease. Both conserved end residues are part of each CDR3. The D gene is left open where the match is weak. Clone size is stated in some rows and not others, as once, few, many or a class when expanded.

j_gene: TRBJ2-6; abundance: many; d_gene: TRBD1; v_gene: TRBV6-1; CDR3nt: TGTGCCAGCTCCGGCAGGGGGTTCTCTGGGGCCAACGTCCTGACTTTC; CDR3aa: CASSGRGFSGANVLTF
j_gene: TRBJ1-3; abundance: many; d_gene: -; v_gene: TRBV28; CDR3nt: TGTGCCAGCAGTCCCCGGGGGGGTCAGGGGAACACCATATATTTT; CDR3aa: CASSPRGGQGNTIYF
j_gene: TRBJ2-2; abundance: many; d_gene: -; v_gene: TRBV20-1; CDR3nt: TGCAGTGCTACCCTCCTGACAGGGAACACCGGGGAGCTGTTTTTT; CDR3aa: CSATLLTGNTGELFF
j_gene: TRBJ2-1; abundance: many; d_gene: -; v_gene: TRBV12-3/TRBV12-4; CDR3nt: TGTGCCAGCAGACCGACAGGTAGCAATGAGCAGTTCTTC; CDR3aa: CASRPTGSNEQFF
j_gene: TRBJ2-3; abundance: many; d_gene: -; v_gene: TRBV6-5; CDR3nt: TGTGCCAGCAGTTACCCAGATACGCAGTATTTT; CDR3aa: CASSYPDTQYF
j_gene: TRBJ1-1; abundance: once; d_gene: TRBD1; v_gene: TRBV27; CDR3nt: TGTGCCAGCAGTTCCCCAAGGACAGGGTCTCAGGTAGACACTGAAGCTTTCTTT; CDR3aa: CASSSPRTGSQVDTEAFF
j_gene: TRBJ1-1; abundance: -; d_gene: TRBD1; v_gene: TRBV30; CDR3nt: TGTGCCTGGTCCCGGGACAGTGGGACTGAATCTTCCTTT; CDR3aa: CAWSRDSGTESSF
j_gene: TRBJ2-5; abundance: many; d_gene: TRBD2; v_gene: TRBV30; CDR3nt: TGTGCCTGGAATGGCGGGGGGCCGGAGACCCAGTACTTC; CDR3aa: CAWNGGGPETQYF
j_gene: TRBJ1-5; abundance: -; d_gene: TRBD1; v_gene: TRBV12-3/TRBV12-4; CDR3nt: TGTGCCAGCAGTGATGGACAGGGAGGGAATCAGCCCCAGCATTTT; CDR3aa: CASSDGQGGNQPQHF
j_gene: TRBJ2-1; abundance: few; d_gene: -; v_gene: TRBV19; CDR3nt: TGTGCCAGTAGTTTACAATTCTACAATGAGCAGTTCTTC; CDR3aa: CASSLQFYNEQFF
j_gene: TRBJ1-3; abundance: many; d_gene: -; v_gene: TRBV7-8; CDR3nt: TGTGCCAGCAGCTTATCCCGCGGGGGGGGCTCTGGAAACACCATATATTTT; CDR3aa: CASSLSRGGGSGNTIYF
j_gene: TRBJ2-4; abundance: many; d_gene: -; v_gene: TRBV28; CDR3nt: TGTGCCAGCAGATCCCGCGACTCCTACTCCGCCCTAGCGGCCAAAAACATTCAGTACTTC; CDR3aa: CASRSRDSYSALAAKNIQYF
j_gene: TRBJ1-5; abundance: many; d_gene: -; v_gene: TRBV30; CDR3nt: TGTGCCTGGAGTGAGTACGACAATCAGCCCCAGCATTTT; CDR3aa: CAWSEYDNQPQHF
j_gene: TRBJ2-7; abundance: many; d_gene: TRBD2; v_gene: TRBV28; CDR3nt: TGTGCCAGCAGTTACCCCAGGGCGGGAGGGACCTACGAGCAGTACTTC; CDR3aa: CASSYPRAGGTYEQYF
j_gene: TRBJ2-6; abundance: few; d_gene: TRBD1; v_gene: TRBV7-3; CDR3nt: TGTGCCAGCAGCCCAACAGGGGCCGGGGCCAACGTCCTGACTTTC; CDR3aa: CASSPTGAGANVLTF
j_gene: TRBJ2-7; abundance: few; d_gene: TRBD2; v_gene: TRBV20-1; CDR3nt: TGCAGTGCTTATATCCCCGGAGGGGCGGGAGTCCAGCACGTTTACGAGCAGTACTTC; CDR3aa: CSAYIPGGAGVQHVYEQYF
j_gene: TRBJ2-1; abundance: -; d_gene: TRBD1; v_gene: TRBV12-3/TRBV12-4; CDR3nt: TGTGCCAGCAGTTTATCGGCCAGGGGGTATGAGCAGTTCTTC; CDR3aa: CASSLSARGYEQFF
j_gene: TRBJ1-5; abundance: many; d_gene: -; v_gene: TRBV24-1; CDR3nt: TGTGCCACCAGTGATTTGCGAGCGGGTCAGCCCCAGCATTTT; CDR3aa: CATSDLRAGQPQHF
j_gene: TRBJ1-1; abundance: -; d_gene: -; v_gene: TRBV27; CDR3nt: TGTGCCAGCAGTTTATCGGCAGGCAGTTGGGCTTTCTTT; CDR3aa: CASSLSAGSWAFF
j_gene: TRBJ1-1; abundance: many; d_gene: -; v_gene: TRBV20-1; CDR3nt: TGCAGTGCTTCCCTACAGGGCACTGAAGCTTTCTTT; CDR3aa: CSASLQGTEAFF
j_gene: TRBJ2-2; abundance: many; d_gene: -; v_gene: TRBV12-3/TRBV12-4; CDR3nt: TGTGCCAGCAGTTTGCAGGGTTGGGCGAACACCGGGGAGCTGTTTTTT; CDR3aa: CASSLQGWANTGELFF
j_gene: TRBJ2-5; abundance: many; d_gene: TRBD2; v_gene: TRBV18; CDR3nt: TGTGCCAGCTCCTACGACATCGGACTAGCGGGAGACGGGACCCAGTACTTC; CDR3aa: CASSYDIGLAGDGTQYF
j_gene: TRBJ2-3; abundance: -; d_gene: -; v_gene: TRBV11-2; CDR3nt: TGTGCCAGCAGCCCGACTGGAGTAGATACGCAGTATTTT; CDR3aa: CASSPTGVDTQYF
j_gene: TRBJ1-2; abundance: many; d_gene: -; v_gene: TRBV29-1; CDR3nt: TGCAGCGTTGATGAGGTTGGCTATGGCTACACCTTC; CDR3aa: CSVDEVGYGYTF
j_gene: TRBJ2-5; abundance: -; d_gene: -; v_gene: TRBV4-1; CDR3nt: TGCGCCAGCCTGAACTACAGGGACAAGGATACCCAGTACTTC; CDR3aa: CASLNYRDKDTQYF
j_gene: TRBJ2-3; abundance: many; d_gene: TRBD2; v_gene: TRBV30; CDR3nt: TGTGCCTGGGGAGCGGGAGCGTTGGCAGATACGCAGTATTTT; CDR3aa: CAWGAGALADTQYF
j_gene: TRBJ2-6; abundance: few; d_gene: -; v_gene: TRBV6-2/TRBV6-3; CDR3nt: TGTGCCAGCAGAAAAGAGGTGTCTGGGGCCAACGTCCTGACTTTC; CDR3aa: CASRKEVSGANVLTF
j_gene: TRBJ2-1; abundance: many; d_gene: TRBD1; v_gene: TRBV7-2; CDR3nt: TGTGCCAGCAGCTTATACAGGGGTGATGAGCAGTTCTTC; CDR3aa: CASSLYRGDEQFF
j_gene: TRBJ2-1; abundance: many; d_gene: TRBD2; v_gene: TRBV28; CDR3nt: TGTGCCAGCAGTTTCCTGGGGGGGGGAGGATTCAATGAGCAGTTCTTC; CDR3aa: CASSFLGGGGFNEQFF
j_gene: TRBJ2-4; abundance: -; d_gene: -; v_gene: TRBV20-1; CDR3nt: TGCAGTGAAGAGACGGGACGAAACATTCAGTACTTC; CDR3aa: CSEETGRNIQYF
j_gene: TRBJ1-4; abundance: many; d_gene: -; v_gene: TRBV7-8; CDR3nt: TGTGCCAGCAGCCCTTGGGGGGGGGGCTCCAATGAAAAACTGTTTTTT; CDR3aa: CASSPWGGGSNEKLFF
j_gene: TRBJ1-6; abundance: many; d_gene: TRBD1; v_gene: TRBV6-2/TRBV6-3; CDR3nt: TGTGCCAGCAGTGAACCCCTCCTGGACAGGGCACTCGATAATTCACCCCTCCACTTT; CDR3aa: CASSEPLLDRALDNSPLHF